This T cell receptor beta chain was found in a study of T cells in Graves' hyperthyroidism and ophthalmopathy. Overall study results and limits: Among thyroid clonotypes expanded above 0.001, most also appeared in blood.

Authors of the study amplified TCR beta CDR3 regions from RNA transcripts. Primed by the HTBI set, a first-round RT-PCR was run on the TCR CDR3. MiXCR, run by TCRdb on the multiplex PCR reads, gives a single entry per CDR3 protein. The sample shows about 380,000 distinct CDR3 sequences, roughly 18% of them seen only once. Trimming left V 3 bases short and J 12 bases short, with 18 bases between. Germline lookup yields CDR1 MDHEN and CDR2 SYDVKM. The CDR3 totals 14 residues. This clonotype was seen a few times. Its antigen remains unidentified. Sequenced sample: blood. This TCR came from a man aged 18 to 30 with Graves' ophthalmopathy. The J gene is TRBJ2-1, the V gene TRBV28, with D maybe TRBD1 (6 bases). For the CDR3, the DNA is TGTGCCAGCAGTTTGGCAGGGGAGACTTTTGGGCAGTTCTTC. This gives the protein CASSLAGETFGQFF.